The 21 T cell receptor beta chains below were found in one sample sequenced in a study of shared clonotypes between healthy human individuals. The repertoire was sequenced with immunoSEQ multiplex PCR; TCRdb's copy has only in-frame clones and lacks some. The sample holds about 1.5 million clones, more than 95% seen once. The sample comprised naive CD4+ T cells sorted from blood. Subset meaning: CD45RA+ positively selected. These receptors all stem from a man between 25 and 39 years old in good health.

As concerns this clone: Different DNA sequences within this sample yield the same CDR3. The V and J genes are TRBV6-5 and TRBJ1-1; D is undetermined. V was clipped by 0 bases and J by 0 bases, with 5 bases between them. Germline V CDR1 and CDR2: MNHEY, SVGAGI. The CDR3 has 14 residues. The CDR3 DNA reads TGTGCCAGCAGTTACTCAAGGCTGAACACTGAAGCTTTCTTT. The encoded protein is CASSYSRLNTEAFF.

This chain connects TRBV28 to TRBJ1-3; D is undetermined. The V and J ends lost 3 bases and 2 bases respectively, with 11 bases between them. The CDR3 is made up of 15 amino acids. CDR1 and CDR2 (germline): MDHEN, SYDVKM. DNA for the CDR3: TGTGCCAGCAGTTTCCCGGGAGGTGCTGGAAACACCATATATTTT. It codes for CASSFPGGAGNTIYF.

The chain employs TRBV9 and TRBJ2-7, with D possibly being TRBD2 (5 bases). The CDR3 covers 14 residues. V was shortened by 0 bases and J by 4 bases, with 11 bases between the two germline ends. Germline values: CDR1 SGDLS, CDR2 YYNGEE. CDR3 loop: CASSVAGLPYEQYF. CDR3 nucleotide sequence: TGTGCCAGCAGCGTAGCCGGACTCCCGTACGAGCAGTACTTC.

J is TRBJ2-4 and V is TRBV7-9, with D hard to call. This CDR3 comprises 15 residues. Looked up from germline, CDR1 is SEHNR and CDR2 is FQNEAQ (reference sequence). V gave up 5 bases and J gave up 0 bases, with 11 bases separating them. In DNA form, the CDR3 reads TGTGCCAGCAGCCCCGATATCCTAGCCAAAAACATTCAGTACTTC. Its translation: CASSPDILAKNIQYF.

This chain connects TRBV18 to TRBJ2-3, with 7 positions matching TRBD2. CDR1 and CDR2 (germline): KGHSH, LQKENI. The junction had 11 bases not matched to a gene; V was cut back by 3 bases and J by 2 bases. The CDR3 contains 17 residues. CDR3 in DNA: TGTGCCAGCTCACCTGGTCGTGGGCTAGCGGACACAGATACGCAGTATTTT. This translates into CASSPGRGLADTDTQYF.

The rearrangement uses TRBV6-5 and TRBJ2-7; D call uncertain. This CDR3 region has 14 residues. The V gene's germline CDR1 is MNHEY and CDR2 SVGAGI. V shed 0 bases and J shed 3 bases, with 9 bases lying between them. CDR3 bases: TGTGCCAGCAGTTACTCGTCGGTGGACTACGAGCAGTACTTC. As protein: CASSYSSVDYEQYF.

The CDR3 DNA sequence: TGTGCCAGCAGGCTCCTAGCGGGAGATGATGGCACCGGGGAGCTGTTTTTT. Protein: CASRLLAGDDGTGELFF. The genes are TRBV27 and TRBJ2-2; 10 bases match TRBD2. The trim removed 6 bases at V and 4 bases at J, leaving 11 bases unmatched. The CDR3 is made up of 17 amino acids. Germline V gives CDR1 MNHEY, CDR2 SMNVEV (reference sequence).

This clone was seen just once. The chain recombines TRBV19 with TRBJ1-5; 7 nucleotides match TRBD1. The CDR3 consists of 12 residues. V lost 5 bases and J lost 6; bases outside the gene matches: 1. The germline V gene encodes CDR1 LNHDA and CDR2 SQIVND (reference sequence). For the CDR3, the DNA is TGTGCCAGTAGTCAGGGGGGTCAGCCCCAGCATTTT. Translated, it gives CASSQGGQPQHF.

This sequence joins TRBV9 and TRBJ1-5; perhaps TRBD1 as D (6 bases). The CDR3 extends over 16 amino acids. Germline lookup yields CDR1 SGDLS and CDR2 YYNGEE. Trimming took off 10 bases at V and 3 bases at J, with 23 bases between the two ends. CDR3 region: CARTGGRGIPNQPQHF. In DNA, the CDR3 is TGTGCCCGAACCGGGGGGCGGGGGATTCCCAATCAGCCCCAGCATTTT. Using reference TRBV9 and TRBJ1-5 for the parts outside the CDR3, the full variable domain is DSGVTQTPKHLITATGQRVTLRCSPRSGDLSVYWYQQSLDQGLQFLIQYYNGEERAKGNILERFSAQQFPDLHSELNLSSLELGDSALYFCARTGGRGIPNQPQHFGDGTRLSIL.

This chain links TRBV27 with TRBJ2-7, with 8 positions matching TRBD2. V lost 5 bases and J lost 3; bases outside the gene matches: 15. CDR1 is MNHEY and CDR2 is SMNVEV in the germline V gene (reference sequence). This CDR3 spans 17 amino acids. The CDR3 DNA reads as TGTGCCAGCAGTCCAATCCGGGTAAGCGGGAGTGTCTACGAGCAGTACTTC. Its protein product is CASSPIRVSGSVYEQYF.

The rearrangement uses TRBV18 and TRBJ2-2, with D possibly matching TRBD2 (6 bases). Germline V gene sequence: CDR1 KGHSH, CDR2 LQKENI. The CDR3 is 15 amino acids. Trimming removed 5 bases at V and 2 bases at J, with 12 bases between. The CDR3 coding sequence is TGTGCCAGCTCAGCTTTTAGCGGCAACACCGGGGAGCTGTTTTTT. This sequence encodes CASSAFSGNTGELFF.

The chain recombines TRBV5-1 with TRBJ2-3; 9 bases line up with TRBD2. Trimming cost V 5 bases and J 4 bases; bases outside gene matches: 5. Germline V lookup: CDR1 SGHRS, CDR2 YFSETQ. This CDR3 spans 14 amino acids. CDR3: CASRPLAGPDTQYF. The CDR3 coding sequence is TGCGCCAGCAGGCCGCTAGCGGGACCAGATACGCAGTATTTT.

V is TRBV15 and J is TRBJ2-7, with 10 bases identical to TRBD2. The CDR3 consists of 17 residues. The germline gives CDR1 LNHNV, CDR2 YYDKDF (reference sequence). V lost 5 bases and J lost 3; bases outside the gene matches: 13. Written as DNA, the CDR3 is TGTGCCACCAGCTCAACTAGCGGGGCCGCTGAAATCTACGAGCAGTACTTC. Its protein product is CATSSTSGAAEIYEQYF.

The rearrangement joins TRBV7-9 to TRBJ2-3; possibly TRBD1 for D (5 bases). The CDR3 has 14 residues. V lost 5 bases, J lost 4 bases, and 13 bases lay in between. Germline-derived CDR1 and CDR2 are SEHNR and FQNEAQ (reference sequence). The CDR3 spells CASSQGVGADTQYF. DNA of the CDR3: TGTGCCAGCAGCCAAGGAGTAGGGGCAGATACGCAGTATTTT.

The chain has TRBV2 and TRBJ2-3; the D is unclear. V was clipped by 1 base and J by 5 bases, with 7 bases between them. The CDR3 loop spans 13 amino acids. The germline V gene encodes CDR1 SNHLY and CDR2 FYNNEI. CDR3 in amino acids: CASSEGGRDTQYF. The CDR3 DNA reads as TGTGCCAGCAGTGAAGGCGGCCGAGATACGCAGTATTTT.

The genes are TRBV10-3 and TRBJ2-1; 7 positions agree with TRBD2. The J segment lost 9 bases and the V segment lost 4 bases, leaving 6 bases of the junction unmatched. This CDR3 region has 13 residues. Germline V CDR1 and CDR2: ENHRY, SYGVKD. CDR3 coding DNA: TGTGCCATCAGTGTTGCGGGGGAAGGTGAGCAGTTCTTC. Its protein is CAISVAGEGEQFF.

The chain has TRBV7-9 and TRBJ1-1; the D is unclear. Trimming took off 2 bases at V and 7 bases at J, with 11 bases between the two ends. The CDR3 has 13 residues. Per the germline V gene, CDR1 is SEHNR and CDR2 is FQNEAQ (reference sequence). The CDR3 spells CASSLYEGVEAFF. CDR3 nucleotide sequence: TGTGCCAGCAGCTTATATGAAGGCGTTGAAGCTTTCTTT.

This clone was detected once. The chain recombines TRBV29-1 with TRBJ2-5, with D uncertain. The ends were cut back, 6 bases at V and 0 bases at J, with 11 bases in the middle. From germline, CDR1 is SQVTM and CDR2 ANQGSEA. The CDR3 extends over 13 amino acids. Here the CDR3 DNA reads TGCAGCGTCCCCGGGCGGTACCAAGAGACCCAGTACTTC. It translates to CSVPGRYQETQYF. The variable domain in full, with the rest retrieved from reference TRBV29-1 and TRBJ2-5, is SAVISQKPSRDICQRGTSLTIQCQVDSQVTMMFWYRQQPGQSLTLIATANQGSEATYESGFVIDKFPISRPNLTFSTLTVSNMSPEDSSIYLCSVPGRYQETQYFGPGTRLLVL.

This sequence joins TRBV29-1 and TRBJ2-2, with a tentative D call TRBD2 (6 bases). Germline lookup yields CDR1 SQVTM and CDR2 ANQGSEA. This CDR3 contains 14 residues. V was trimmed by 4 bases and J by 7 bases, leaving 16 bases between them. The CDR3 region is CSVVIGRLGGELFF. CDR3 DNA sequence: TGCAGCGTTGTTATTGGGAGGTTGGGCGGGGAGCTGTTTTTT.

The gene calls are TRBV7-9 and TRBJ1-4; 7 nucleotides align to TRBD1. This CDR3 spans 18 amino acids. The ends lost 3 bases at V and 0 bases at J; junction bases unmatched: 10. Germline lookup yields CDR1 SEHNR and CDR2 FQNEAQ (reference sequence). The DNA for the CDR3 is TGTGCCAGCAGCTTCCGCACAGGGGTATCGGCAACTAATGAAAAACTGTTTTTT. This sequence encodes CASSFRTGVSATNEKLFF.

V usage is TRBV7-9 and J usage is TRBJ1-5; TRBD1 aligns across 9 bases. Trimming cost V 1 base and J 13 bases; bases outside gene matches: 2. The germline V gene encodes CDR1 SEHNR and CDR2 FQNEAQ (reference sequence). This CDR3 region has 12 residues. This CDR3 is CASSLEGQGQHF. Here the CDR3 DNA reads TGTGCCAGCAGCTTAGAGGGACAGGGACAGCATTTT.